The 8 T cell receptor beta chains in this list originate from one sample, sequenced in a study of blood T cell repertoires in COVID-19. TCRdb's table, derived via immunoSEQ multiplex PCR, lists solely in-frame clones and lacks some. Here the sample spans 100,000 to 150,000 clones, around three quarters being singletons. Sequencing was performed on peripheral blood. The receptors come from a woman in her 70s with acute or convalescent COVID-19.

The chain carries TRBV3-1 (or the pseudogene TRBV3-2) and TRBJ1-6; D uncertain. The germline V and J ends were trimmed by 0 bases and 10 bases, with 4 bases remaining between them. CDR1 and CDR2 from the germline V gene are LGHDT and YNNKEL (reference sequence). CDR3 length equals 12 residues. CDR3 nucleotides: TGTGCCAGCAGCCAAGATCAGTCACCCCTCCACTTT. Its protein is CASSQDQSPLHF.

V and J are TRBV10-2 and TRBJ1-1; D not resolved. Germline V gene lookup returns CDR1 WSHSY and CDR2 SAAADI. The V gene lost 6 bases and the J gene lost 3 bases, with 17 bases spanning the gap. This CDR3 region has 15 residues. CDR3 DNA: TGCGCCAGCAGCGGTTTTGCCTCGGGGTACACTGAAGCTTTCTTT. Protein: CASSGFASGYTEAFF.

The chain is built from TRBV9 and TRBJ2-5; 7 bases agree with TRBD1. In germline, CDR1 is SGDLS, CDR2 YYNGEE. Losses at the gene ends were 2 bases for V and 2 bases for J; bases not matched to a gene: 6. The CDR3 runs to 15 residues. In nucleotides, the CDR3 is TGTGCCAGCAGCGTTCGACAGGGTGGGCAAGAGACCCAGTACTTC. Translating it yields CASSVRQGGQETQYF. The entire variable domain, with the rest obtained from reference TRBV9 and TRBJ2-5, is as follows: DSGVTQTPKHLITATGQRVTLRCSPRSGDLSVYWYQQSLDQGLQFLIQYYNGEERAKGNILERFSAQQFPDLHSELNLSSLELGDSALYFCASSVRQGGQETQYFGPGTRLLVL.

V gene TRBV5-6 combines with J gene TRBJ1-2; 12 nucleotides agree with TRBD1. Germline trimming cut 2 bases from V and 6 bases from J; bases unmatched to any gene: 8. The CDR3 consists of 16 residues. Germline-derived CDR1 and CDR2 are SGHDT and YYEEEE. The CDR3 region has the DNA TGTGCCAGCAGCTTCGTCCCGGGACAGGGGGCGGATGGCTACACCTTC. This codes for CASSFVPGQGADGYTF.

The chain uses TRBV6-5 and TRBJ1-1, with 10 bases fitting TRBD1. With V trimmed by 6 bases and J by 11 bases, 3 bases remained unmatched. Germline V gene data show CDR1 as MNHEY and CDR2 as SVGAGI. CDR3 size: 11 residues. CDR3 amino acids: CASRDRGGAFF. CDR3 sequence (DNA): TGTGCCAGCAGGGACAGGGGGGGGGCTTTCTTT.

This rearrangement joins TRBV2 to TRBJ1-2, with 8 nucleotides matching TRBD1. J was trimmed by 8 bases and V by 6 bases; bases with no gene match: 8. In germline, CDR1 is SNHLY, CDR2 FYNNEI. The CDR3 loop spans 13 amino acids. DNA for the CDR3: TGTGCCAGCAGGGGACAGGCCTTGAGCGGCTACACCTTC. Its protein product is CASRGQALSGYTF. Together with reference TRBV2 and TRBJ1-2, the CDR3 gives the full variable domain: EPEVTQTPSHQVTQMGQEVILRCVPISNHLYFYWYRQILGQKVEFLVSFYNNEISEKSEIFDDQFSVERPDGSNFTLKIRSTKLEDSAMYFCASRGQALSGYTFGSGTRLTVV.

The chain carries TRBV7-2 and TRBJ2-2, with TRBD2 identical over 9 bases. V lost 4 bases, J lost 7 bases, and 4 bases stayed unmatched. Germline CDR1 is SGHTA and CDR2 is FQGNSA. CDR3 size: 14 residues. CDR3 loop: CASSWGLAYGELFF. In nucleotides, the CDR3 is TGTGCCAGCAGCTGGGGACTAGCCTACGGGGAGCTGTTTTTT.

The chain links TRBV3-1 (or the pseudogene TRBV3-2) to TRBJ2-3, with 13 bases lining up with TRBD2. The CDR3 sequence is 22 residues long. Germline CDR1 is LGHDT and CDR2 is YNNKEL (reference sequence). V was clipped by 0 bases and J by 2 bases; unmatched bases: 17. The CDR3 DNA follows: TGTGCCAGCAGCCAAGATCAACGGACTAGCGGGAGTGCCCCCACCGTCACAGATACGCAGTATTTT. This encodes CASSQDQRTSGSAPTVTDTQYF.